This T cell receptor beta chain was profiled in a study of T-cell memory formation after mild COVID-19. Study-wide results and caveats: Some clones that responded turned up in pre-infection memory, which suggests that cross-reactive memory joined in.

This clonotype was seen more than once but under ten times. Antigen specificity is unknown. From the 5' RACE reads, TCRdb called clonotypes with MiXCR, one entry per CDR3 protein. The sample consists of approximately 490,000 distinct CDR3 sequences, roughly 22% of them appearing once. The receptor was derived from an adult woman who had mild COVID-19 (a few samples of this study predate the infection). Cell type and time point are not known. Sequencing was done on a sample of PBMCs or a T cell subset sorted from them (not recorded which).

The CDR3 coding sequence is TGCGCCAGCAGCATGCACCCCCATGCCTCCGGGAACAATGAGCAGTTCTTC. It translates to CASSMHPHASGNNEQFF. The chain recombines TRBV4-1 with TRBJ2-1, with a weak D call TRBD2 (5 bases). The length of the CDR3 is 17 residues. Germline lookup yields CDR1 MGHRA and CDR2 YSYEKL. V shed 5 bases and J shed 5 bases, with 22 bases lying between them.